A single T cell receptor (beta chain) is shown here with its context. The sample belongs to a study of blood T cell repertoires in COVID-19. Across the whole study: Sources were T cells, B-cell-depleted T cells, or PBMCs; the material itself was cDNA or gDNA.

In the study's own analysis: Estimates of nucleated cell counts were drawn from the amplification of reference gene primers. Sequenced by immunoSEQ multiplex PCR; TCRdb stores in-frame clones only, minus some. Clone size and V and J calls were adopted from that table, with D and trimming inferred from the DNA. Of approximately 180,000 clones detected, roughly 85% appear once; the ten largest clones hold 11%. V lost 6 bases to trimming and J lost 4 bases; unmatched junction nucleotides: 9. Per the germline V gene, CDR1 is SNHLY and CDR2 is FYNNEI. The CDR3 spans 18 residues. Sequenced: peripheral blood. The sequence came from a human donor with active or convalescent COVID-19. The donor label of this sample is uncertain. The chain joins TRBV2 to TRBJ2-2; 15 bases line up with TRBD2. In DNA, the CDR3 is TGTGCCAGCAGAAAAGGACTAGCGGGAGGGCCGGGCACCGGGGAGCTGTTTTTT. Amino acids: CASRKGLAGGPGTGELFF. The full variable domain, its missing parts supplied by reference TRBV2 and TRBJ2-2, is EPEVTQTPSHQVTQMGQEVILRCVPISNHLYFYWYRQILGQKVEFLVSFYNNEISEKSEIFDDQFSVERPDGSNFTLKIRSTKLEDSAMYFCASRKGLAGGPGTGELFFGEGSRLTVL.